The sequence of this T cell receptor (beta chain) was determined in a study of blood T cell repertoires in COVID-19. Study-wide context: The United States, Italy and Spain supplied acute and convalescent COVID-19 samples. The analysed material was cDNA or gDNA that came from T cells, B-cell-depleted T cells, or PBMCs.

The germline CDR1 and CDR2 sequences are SNHLY and FYNNEI. V was pared by 6 bases and J by 6 bases, with 14 bases between. This CDR3 has 13 amino acids. This clone was seen more than once but under ten times. Original analysis: Amplification from reference gene primers served as the basis for estimated nucleated cell counts. Assay used: immunoSEQ multiplex PCR; TCRdb lists only in-frame clones, some missing. V, J and clone size reflect that table, while D and trimming were determined from the DNA. This sample carries roughly 190,000 clones, 70% to 90% of them seen once, and the ten largest clones take approximately 5%.

Material: peripheral blood. This TCR was sampled from a woman aged 70-85 years with active or convalescent COVID-19. The chain employs TRBV2 and TRBJ1-2, with D possibly TRBD1 on 6 matching bases. CDR3 region: CASSETGSNGYTF. The CDR3 DNA reads as TGTGCCAGCAGCGAAACAGGGAGCAATGGCTACACCTTC.